This T cell receptor beta chain is drawn from a study of T cell repertoires in cytomegalovirus infection. In the study overall: An indication of both CMV infection and matching HLA type came from public TCR beta signatures. Study-wide points: Across the ex vivo response, the dominant clonotypes were HLA-C-restricted CMV-specific TCR beta clonotypes.

CDR3 length: 15 amino acids. Trimming took 4 bases from V and 1 from J, leaving 11 bases between them. Germline V gives CDR1 LNHNV, CDR2 YYDKDF (reference sequence). Using its own MiXCR run on the reads, TCRdb lists one record per CDR3 protein. Counted here are over 250,000 distinct CDR3 sequences, approximately 22% occurring once; the ten biggest clones make up roughly 20%. This clonotype was seen a few times. The antigen is unknown. This TCR derives from a human donor in good health (CMV status not recorded). Some clones in this sample may be carry-over from other donors' samples. The chain couples TRBV15 to TRBJ1-5; perhaps TRBD1 as D (5 bases). The sequenced sample was cultured PBMCs, obtained from culture after CMV antigen stimulation. The chain's CDR3 is CATSTSRDSNQPQHF. In DNA form, the CDR3 reads TGTGCCACCAGCACCTCCCGGGACAGCAATCAGCCCCAGCATTTT. The full variable domain, rest sourced from reference TRBV15 and TRBJ1-5, is DAMVIQNPRYQVTQFGKPVTLSCSQTLNHNVMYWYQQKSSQAPKLLFHYYDKDFNNEADTPDNFQSRRPNTSFCFLDIRSPGLGDTAMYLCATSTSRDSNQPQHFGDGTRLSIL.